This T cell receptor beta chain was sequenced for a study of cytomegalovirus exposure and HLA in healthy donors. Study summary: Earlier, fewer than 140 million unique TCR beta sequences were recovered from roughly 180 million T cells by an analysis.

CDR1 is MRHNA and CDR2 is SNTAGT in the germline V gene. The J segment lost 7 bases and the V segment lost 3 bases, leaving 9 bases of the junction unmatched. The CDR3 runs 16 residues. PCR involved 60 Vbeta and 13 Jbeta primers. Assay: immunoSEQ multiplex PCR; the TCRdb copy retains only in-frame clones and omits some. The table shows 40,000 to 50,000 clones, with less than 75% occurring only once. By share of the sample, this clone is medium-sized. The sequenced sample consisted of PBMCs. The V call is TRBV6-4, the J call TRBJ2-2; 9 bases align to TRBD1. The TCR originated in a man aged 25 to 40 in good health and CMV-seronegative. CDR3 bases: TGTGCCAGCAGTGAAGAGGGGGGGACAGGGCACGGGGAGCTGTTTTTT. Amino acids: CASSEEGGTGHGELFF.